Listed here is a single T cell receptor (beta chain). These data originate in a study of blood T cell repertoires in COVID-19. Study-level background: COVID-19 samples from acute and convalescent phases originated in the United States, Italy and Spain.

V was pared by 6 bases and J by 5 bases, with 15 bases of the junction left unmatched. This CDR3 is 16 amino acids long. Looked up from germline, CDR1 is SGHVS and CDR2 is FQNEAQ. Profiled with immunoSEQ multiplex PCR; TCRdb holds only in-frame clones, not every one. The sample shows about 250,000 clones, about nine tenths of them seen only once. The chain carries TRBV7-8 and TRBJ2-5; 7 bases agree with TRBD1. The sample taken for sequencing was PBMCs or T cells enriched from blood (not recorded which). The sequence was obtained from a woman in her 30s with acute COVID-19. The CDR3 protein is CASRRRTGLTGETQYF. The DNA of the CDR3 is TGTGCCAGCAGACGCCGGACAGGCTTAACAGGGGAGACCCAGTACTTC.